This paragraph reports one TCR beta chain. No antigen is known for it. Replicate PCRs run on sorted subsets employed 200 to 250 ng DNA, 30,000 to 35,000 T cell genomes. Assay: immunoSEQ multiplex PCR; the TCRdb copy retains only in-frame clones and omits some. The repertoire holds 2 million to 2.5 million clones, with 85% to 95% as singletons. These data belong to a study of shared clonotypes between healthy human individuals. General observations from the study: Generally, naive subsets (rather than memory subsets) showed larger estimated richness.

Trimming took 4 bases from V and 2 from J, leaving 12 bases between them. Germline loops: CDR1 GTSNPN, CDR2 SVGIG (reference sequence). The CDR3 extends over 14 amino acids. This clonotype was sampled from a young man in good health. Some clones in this sample may be carry-over from other donors' samples. The chain couples TRBV30 to TRBJ2-1, with D tentatively TRBD1 (5 bases). Input material: naive CD4+ T cells from PBMCs. Subset defined: CD45RA+ positively selected. CDR3 amino acids: CAWTLTTAYNEQFF. CDR3 nucleotides: TGTGCCTGGACTCTTACGACAGCCTACAATGAGCAGTTCTTC.